This TCR beta chain is from a study of cytomegalovirus exposure and HLA in healthy donors. This PCR relied on a set of 60 Vbeta primers and 13 Jbeta primers. Sequencing was performed with immunoSEQ multiplex PCR; in TCRdb, only in-frame clones are kept and a portion is missing. Of roughly 140,000 clones listed, 70% to 90% were seen once; the top ten hold 2% to 2.5%. Germline CDR1 MNHNY, CDR2 SVGAGI (reference sequence). Trimming removed 0 bases at V and 3 bases at J, with 9 bases between. There are 14 residues in the CDR3. Participants comprised healthy donors of bone marrow. Source material: PBMCs. V gene TRBV6-6 combines with J gene TRBJ2-7; no definite D call. This clonotype was obtained from a young woman in good health and CMV-seronegative. This CDR3 reads CASSYSRSRYEQYF. In DNA, the CDR3 is TGTGCCAGCAGTTACTCGAGGAGCCGCTACGAGCAGTACTTC.